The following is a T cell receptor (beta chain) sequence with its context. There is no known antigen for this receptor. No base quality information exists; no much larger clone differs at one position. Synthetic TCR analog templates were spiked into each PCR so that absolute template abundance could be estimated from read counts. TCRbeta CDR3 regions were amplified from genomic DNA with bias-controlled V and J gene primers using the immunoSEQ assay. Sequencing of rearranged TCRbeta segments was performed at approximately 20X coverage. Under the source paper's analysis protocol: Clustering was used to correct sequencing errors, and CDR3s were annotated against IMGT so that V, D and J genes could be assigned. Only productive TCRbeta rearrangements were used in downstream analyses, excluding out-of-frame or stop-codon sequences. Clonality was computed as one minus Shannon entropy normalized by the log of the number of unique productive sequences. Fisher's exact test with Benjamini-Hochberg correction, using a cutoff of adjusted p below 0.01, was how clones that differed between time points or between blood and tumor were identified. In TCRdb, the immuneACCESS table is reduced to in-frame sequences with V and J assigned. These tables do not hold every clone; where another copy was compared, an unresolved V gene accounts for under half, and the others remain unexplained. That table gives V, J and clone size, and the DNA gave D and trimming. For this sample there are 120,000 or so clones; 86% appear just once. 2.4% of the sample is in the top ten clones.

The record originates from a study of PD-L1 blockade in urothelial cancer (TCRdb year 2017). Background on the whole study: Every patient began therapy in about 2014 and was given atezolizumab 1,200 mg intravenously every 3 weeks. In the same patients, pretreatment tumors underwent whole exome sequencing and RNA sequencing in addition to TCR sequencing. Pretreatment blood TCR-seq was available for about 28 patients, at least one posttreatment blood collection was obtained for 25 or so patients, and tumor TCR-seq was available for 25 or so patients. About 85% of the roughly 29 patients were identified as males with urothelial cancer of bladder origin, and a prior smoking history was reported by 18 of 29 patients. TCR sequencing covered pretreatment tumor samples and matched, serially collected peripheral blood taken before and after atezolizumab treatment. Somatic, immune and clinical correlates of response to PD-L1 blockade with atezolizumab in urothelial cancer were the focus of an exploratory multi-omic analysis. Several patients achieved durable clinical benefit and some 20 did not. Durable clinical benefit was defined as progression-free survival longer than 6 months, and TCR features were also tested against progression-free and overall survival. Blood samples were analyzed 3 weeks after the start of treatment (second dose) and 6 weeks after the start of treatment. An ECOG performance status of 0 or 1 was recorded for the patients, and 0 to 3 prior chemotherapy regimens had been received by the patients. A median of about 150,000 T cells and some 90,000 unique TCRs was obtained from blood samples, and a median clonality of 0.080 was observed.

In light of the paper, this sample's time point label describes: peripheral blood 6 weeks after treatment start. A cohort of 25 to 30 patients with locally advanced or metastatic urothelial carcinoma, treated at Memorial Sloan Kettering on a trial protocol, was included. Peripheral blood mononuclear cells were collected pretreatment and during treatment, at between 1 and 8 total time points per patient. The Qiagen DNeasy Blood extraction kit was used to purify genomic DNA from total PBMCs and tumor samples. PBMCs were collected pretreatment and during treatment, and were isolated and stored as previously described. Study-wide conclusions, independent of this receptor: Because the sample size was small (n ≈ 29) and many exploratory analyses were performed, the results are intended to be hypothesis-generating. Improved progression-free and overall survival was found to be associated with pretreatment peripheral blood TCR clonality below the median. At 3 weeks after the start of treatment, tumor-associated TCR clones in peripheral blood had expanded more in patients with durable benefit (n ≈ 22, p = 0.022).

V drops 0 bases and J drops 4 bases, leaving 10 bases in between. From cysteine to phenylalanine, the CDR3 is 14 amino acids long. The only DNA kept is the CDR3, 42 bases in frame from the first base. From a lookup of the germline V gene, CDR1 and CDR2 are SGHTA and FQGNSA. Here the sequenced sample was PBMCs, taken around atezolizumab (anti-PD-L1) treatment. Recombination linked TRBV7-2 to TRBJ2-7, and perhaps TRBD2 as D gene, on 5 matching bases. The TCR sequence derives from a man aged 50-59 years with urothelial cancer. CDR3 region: CASSLARLAYEQYF. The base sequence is TGTGCCAGCAGCTTAGCTCGCCTAGCTTACGAGCAGTACTTC.